The 27 T cell receptor beta chains given below trace back to one sample, sequenced in a study of beta chain features in type 1 diabetes. General study points: Patients with Type 1 diabetes showed moderately but significantly shorter TCRB CDR3s in all four CD4+ subsets.

The sequenced template was cDNA made from the entire isolated RNA. Sequencing was performed with immunoSEQ multiplex PCR; in TCRdb, only in-frame clones are kept and a portion is missing. The sample carries about 160,000 clones, approximately 8.4% recorded once. These receptors have no identified antigens. The sequenced material came from central memory CD4+ T cells from blood. Every receptor here comes from a man aged 18 to 29 with type 1 diabetes.

This clone turned up a few times. This chain uses TRBV2 with TRBJ1-5; a weak D match, TRBD1 (5 bases). Germline lookup yields CDR1 SNHLY and CDR2 FYNNEI. The CDR3 contains 15 residues. Trimming removed 7 bases at V and 2 bases at J, with 15 bases between. The CDR3 reads CASKRQSIGNQPQHF. The CDR3 nucleotides are TGTGCCAGCAAGAGACAGAGTATAGGCAATCAGCCCCAGCATTTT.

This clone was picked up a small number of times. The J gene is TRBJ2-5, the V gene TRBV5-4; D may be TRBD2 (6 bases). Germline CDR1 is SGHNT and CDR2 is YYREEE (reference sequence). V was clipped by 4 bases and J by 3 bases, with 16 bases between them. The CDR3 has 15 residues. The CDR3 region has the DNA TGTGCCAGCAGCGTAGGCGGGGCTGCCGAAGAGACCCAGTACTTC. Translated: CASSVGGAAEETQYF.

This chain links TRBV5-4 with TRBJ2-1; TRBD2 agrees at 9 bases. V lost 5 bases to trimming and J lost 4 bases; unmatched junction nucleotides: 13. This CDR3 contains 17 residues. In germline, CDR1 is SGHNT, CDR2 YYREEE (reference sequence). CDR3 sequence: CASSLGAGGGTYNEQFF. The CDR3 nucleotides read TGTGCCAGCAGTTTAGGAGCGGGGGGCGGGACATACAATGAGCAGTTCTTC.

As concerns this clone: The identical CDR3 is also encoded by other nucleotide sequences in the sample. CDR3: CASSPSGETQYF. The CDR3 nucleotides read TGTGCCAGCTCACCTTCCGGAGAGACCCAGTACTTC. V and J are TRBV18 and TRBJ2-5; unclear D gene. Germline V gene sequence: CDR1 KGHSH, CDR2 LQKENI. With 3 bases removed from V and 4 bases from J, the gap between germline ends came to 6 bases. The CDR3 totals 12 residues.

This clone came up a few times. The rearrangement joins TRBV7-2 to TRBJ1-6; the match to TRBD1 covers 7 bases. The CDR3 is 13 amino acids. The J segment lost 12 bases and the V segment lost 4 bases, leaving 6 bases of the junction unmatched. Germline V gives CDR1 SGHTA, CDR2 FQGNSA. As DNA, the CDR3 is TGTGCCAGCAGCTCCGGACAGGAAATACCCCTCCACTTT. It yields the protein CASSSGQEIPLHF.

The V gene is TRBV7-2, the J gene TRBJ1-2; TRBD1 aligns across 9 bases. The J segment lost 2 bases and the V segment lost 8 bases, leaving 12 bases of the junction unmatched. The germline V gene encodes CDR1 SGHTA and CDR2 FQGNSA. The CDR3 has 16 residues. CDR3 in DNA: TGTGCCAGCCAACTTAGCCCCGGGACAGGGAACTATGGCTACACCTTC. Its protein product is CASQLSPGTGNYGYTF. Combining the CDR3 with reference TRBV7-2 and TRBJ1-2 gives the whole variable domain GAGVSQSPSNKVTEKGKDVELRCDPISGHTALYWYRQSLGQGLEFLIYFQGNSAPDKSGLPSDRFSAERTGGSVSTLTIQRTQQEDSAVYLCASQLSPGTGNYGYTFGSGTRLTVV.

This clone has just a few counts. The chain links TRBV2 to TRBJ1-5; 8 bases match TRBD1. CDR3 length: 15 amino acids. Trimming cost V 1 base and J 4 bases; bases outside gene matches: 3. The germline CDR1 and CDR2 sequences are SNHLY and FYNNEI. The CDR3 DNA is TGTGCCAGCAGTGAAGGGGACAGGAAAAATCAGCCCCAGCATTTT. Its translation: CASSEGDRKNQPQHF.

This clone came up a few times. The V gene is TRBV29-1, the J gene TRBJ2-2; D possibly corresponds to TRBD1 (6 bases). Germline lookup yields CDR1 SQVTM and CDR2 ANQGSEA. CDR3 size: 13 residues. Trimming cost V 5 bases and J 4 bases, with 11 bases left between them. The CDR3 reads CSVYLQGTGELFF. In DNA form, the CDR3 reads TGCAGCGTTTACCTACAGGGCACCGGGGAGCTGTTTTTT.

Regarding this clone: At the DNA level, this CDR3 is encoded by other sequences in the same sample as well. The gene calls are TRBV5-6 and TRBJ2-5; 11 nucleotides agree with TRBD2. V shed 1 base and J 4 bases; nucleotides not matched to a gene: 3. Germline loops: CDR1 SGHDT, CDR2 YYEEEE. This CDR3 is built from 15 residues. CDR3 nucleotides: TGTGCCAGCAGCTTGAGGCTAGCGGGAGGAGAGACCCAGTACTTC. Amino acids: CASSLRLAGGETQYF.

The genes are TRBV10-2 and TRBJ2-1, with 11 nucleotides matching TRBD2. Germline-derived CDR1 and CDR2 are WSHSY and SAAADI. This CDR3 region has 15 residues. With V trimmed by 10 bases and J by 8 bases, 13 bases remained unmatched. The CDR3 here is CATRDTSGSSDEQFF. In DNA form, the CDR3 reads TGCGCCACCAGAGATACTAGCGGGAGTAGCGATGAGCAGTTCTTC.

This clone has a handful of counts. The CDR3 sequence is CASSRSGTSGDNEQFF. DNA of the CDR3: TGCGCCAGCAGCCGTTCCGGGACTAGCGGGGACAATGAGCAGTTCTTC. V is TRBV5-1 and J is TRBJ2-1; 13 bases align to TRBD2. CDR1 and CDR2 from the germline V gene are SGHRS and YFSETQ. Trimming cost V 4 bases and J 5 bases; bases outside gene matches: 6. This CDR3 comprises 16 residues.

The V call is TRBV28, the J call TRBJ2-7; 7 positions agree with TRBD1. The J segment lost 4 bases and the V segment lost 2 bases, leaving 8 bases of the junction unmatched. The CDR3 totals 15 residues. Germline CDR1 reads MDHEN; CDR2 reads SYDVKM. The CDR3 nucleotides are TGTGCCAGCAGTTTAACGTCGACAGGGTCTTACGAGCAGTACTTC. Its translation: CASSLTSTGSYEQYF.

The chain carries TRBV5-1 and TRBJ1-4; D gene uncertain. The CDR3 loop spans 14 amino acids. V lost 0 bases and J lost 3, with 6 bases in between. The germline V gene has CDR1 SGHRS and CDR2 YFSETQ. In DNA, the CDR3 is TGCGCCAGCAGCTTGGACAGCCCTAATGAAAAACTGTTTTTT. This codes for CASSLDSPNEKLFF.

This clone was seen a few times. The V gene is TRBV11-2, the J gene TRBJ2-1; the D gene is possibly TRBD2 (5 bases). The CDR3 spans 16 residues. CDR1 is SGHAT, CDR2 FQNNGV, per germline. V lost 1 base and J lost 5, with 15 bases in between. CDR3 region: CASSLAAAGTNNEQFF. Here the CDR3 DNA reads TGTGCCAGCAGCTTAGCAGCGGCCGGAACCAACAATGAGCAGTTCTTC.

This rearrangement joins TRBV11-2 to TRBJ2-5, with 8 positions matching TRBD1. The junction had 7 bases not matched to a gene; V was cut back by 8 bases and J by 5 bases. The CDR3 totals 13 residues. Germline CDR1 reads SGHAT; CDR2 reads FQNNGV. CDR3 nucleotides: TGTGCCAGCGGAGTGGACAGGGTGGAGACCCAGTACTTC. Residues: CASGVDRVETQYF.

V and J are TRBV5-4 and TRBJ2-5, with D possibly matching TRBD1 (5 bases). This CDR3 is 12 amino acids long. Trimming took off 9 bases at V and 1 base at J, with 10 bases between the two ends. CDR1 is SGHNT, CDR2 YYREEE, per germline (reference sequence). CDR3 amino acids: CATRQGQETQYF. CDR3 bases: TGTGCCACCAGGCAGGGCCAAGAGACCCAGTACTTC.

This clone was counted only a few times. V usage is TRBV6-6 and J usage is TRBJ1-2, with 9 bases aligning to TRBD1. The germline V gene has CDR1 MNHNY and CDR2 SVGAGI (reference sequence). This CDR3 is 16 amino acids long. V gave up 2 bases and J gave up 4 bases; unmatched junction bases: 8. The chain's CDR3 is CASSYEGQGPTYGYTF. The DNA of the CDR3 is TGTGCCAGCAGTTACGAGGGACAGGGACCTACCTATGGCTACACCTTC.

The V call is TRBV6-5, the J call TRBJ1-2; D uncertain. The germline V gene encodes CDR1 MNHEY and CDR2 SVGAGI. The V end lost 11 bases, the J end lost 4 bases, and 8 bases lay between the germline ends. The CDR3 is 10 amino acids. In nucleotides, the CDR3 is TGTGCCCCCCTCCGCTATGGCTACACCTTC. Protein: CAPLRYGYTF.

V and J are TRBV2 and TRBJ1-1; D call uncertain. With 7 bases removed from V and 5 bases from J, the gap between germline ends came to 8 bases. The length of the CDR3 is 11 residues. Germline CDR1 is SNHLY and CDR2 is FYNNEI. CDR3 sequence (DNA): TGTGCCAGCATGAGGGTGACTGAAGCTTTCTTT. It is translated as CASMRVTEAFF.

The V call is TRBV28, the J call TRBJ1-1; perhaps TRBD1 as D (6 bases). The CDR3 is made up of 14 amino acids. V lost 9 bases to trimming and J lost 1 base, with 15 bases between them. The V gene's germline CDR1 is MDHEN and CDR2 SYDVKM. CDR3 DNA: TGTGCCAGTACTCCGACAGGCGGGAACACTGAAGCTTTCTTT. This codes for CASTPTGGNTEAFF. Filled out from reference TRBV28 and TRBJ1-1, the complete variable domain reads DVKVTQSSRYLVKRTGEKVFLECVQDMDHENMFWYRQDPGLGLRLIYFSYDVKMKEKGDIPEGYSVSREKKERFSLILESASTNQTSMYLCASTPTGGNTEAFFGQGTRLTVV.

This clone was observed a handful of times. V gene TRBV10-3 combines with J gene TRBJ2-3, with 9 bases fitting TRBD2. Germline-derived CDR1 and CDR2 are ENHRY and SYGVKD. J was trimmed by 3 bases and V by 0 bases; bases with no gene match: 4. This CDR3 comprises 16 residues. CDR3 protein: CAISESARGGTDTQYF. The CDR3 nucleotides read TGTGCCATCAGTGAGTCCGCGCGGGGGGGTACAGATACGCAGTATTTT.

This sequence joins TRBV6-5 and TRBJ2-1, with 7 bases lining up with TRBD2. The CDR3 has 16 amino acids. CDR1 is MNHEY and CDR2 is SVGAGI in the germline V gene. J lost 7 bases, V lost 2 bases, and 11 bases had no gene match. In DNA, the CDR3 is TGTGCCAGCAGTTACCCTGGGGGGGTAGGAGGTAATGAGCAGTTCTTC. Amino acid sequence: CASSYPGGVGGNEQFF.

The rearrangement uses TRBV11-2 and TRBJ2-5; perhaps TRBD1 as D (6 bases). Trimming shortened V by 5 bases and J by 3 bases, and 10 bases separated the two germline ends. The CDR3 consists of 13 residues. Germline V gives CDR1 SGHAT, CDR2 FQNNGV. The DNA of the CDR3 is TGTGCCAGCAGCCCAGGGGTCGAAGAGACCCAGTACTTC. It yields the protein CASSPGVEETQYF. The whole variable domain, filled in from reference TRBV11-2 and TRBJ2-5, reads EAGVAQSPRYKIIEKRQSVAFWCNPISGHATLYWYQQILGQGPKLLIQFQNNGVVDDSQLPKDRFSAERLKGVDSTLKIQPAKLEDSAVYLCASSPGVEETQYFGPGTRLLVL.

This clone was counted many times. V and J are TRBV2 and TRBJ2-7, with D perhaps TRBD1 (6 bases). The CDR3 covers 12 residues. The germline V gene encodes CDR1 SNHLY and CDR2 FYNNEI. V lost 8 bases to trimming and J lost 9 bases, with 17 bases between them. The CDR3: CASQERGSAQYF. The CDR3 nucleotides read TGTGCCAGCCAAGAGAGGGGGTCAGCGCAGTACTTC.

This chain uses TRBV2 with TRBJ1-2; 7 nucleotides match TRBD1. The junction had 11 bases not matched to a gene; V was cut back by 6 bases and J by 4 bases. The CDR3 length is 15 residues. Per germline, CDR1 SNHLY and CDR2 FYNNEI. The CDR3: CASRERTGEAYGYTF. The CDR3 DNA reads as TGTGCCAGCAGAGAACGTACAGGGGAAGCCTATGGCTACACCTTC.

The genes are TRBV28 and TRBJ1-5; unclear D gene. The CDR3 is made up of 15 amino acids. The V gene lost 4 bases and the J gene lost 6 bases, with 16 bases spanning the gap. The germline gives CDR1 MDHEN, CDR2 SYDVKM. CDR3: CASSSPGLAGQPQHF. CDR3 DNA: TGTGCCAGCAGTTCTCCCGGACTGGCGGGTCAGCCCCAGCATTTT.

About this clone itself: Other DNA sequences within the sample encode an identical CDR3. The chain recombines TRBV18 with TRBJ1-5; TRBD1 matches 9 bases. Germline trimming cut 3 bases from V and 0 bases from J; bases unmatched to any gene: 0. CDR3 length: 15 residues. Germline-derived CDR1 and CDR2 are KGHSH and LQKENI. The CDR3 nucleotides read TGTGCCAGCTCACCGGGACAGGGTAGCAATCAGCCCCAGCATTTT. Its protein is CASSPGQGSNQPQHF.